A single sample gave rise to the 30 T cell receptor beta chains below, sequenced in a study of human T cells and chemical hapten exposure. Time point reported: pre-sensitization, week 0. Treatment noted: therapeutic diphenylcyclopropenone sensitization with weekly scalp DPC. TCRdb re-derived calls from the RACE reads in MiXCR, one entry per CDR3 protein. The sample includes approximately 320,000 distinct CDR3 sequences, over 5% of them seen just once. Source: whole blood, taken in connection with sensitization to the hapten diphenylcyclopropenone (DPC). These receptors originate from a woman under 30 with alopecia areata. Some clones in this sample may be carry-over from other donors' samples.

This clonotype was counted many times. This chain joins TRBV7-9 and TRBJ2-5; D is undetermined. Trimming took 1 base from V and 1 from J, leaving 7 bases between them. Germline V gene data show CDR1 as SEHNR and CDR2 as FQNEAQ (reference sequence). The CDR3 is made up of 14 amino acids. The CDR3 loop is CASSLVTVQETQYF. CDR3 nucleotide sequence: TGTGCCAGCAGCTTAGTAACTGTCCAAGAGACCCAGTACTTC.

The V gene is TRBV20-1, the J gene TRBJ1-2, with a possible D match to TRBD1 (6 bases). The germline V gene has CDR1 DFQATT and CDR2 SNEGSKA (reference sequence). This CDR3 region has 14 residues. With 6 bases removed from V and 2 bases from J, the gap between germline ends came to 16 bases. In DNA form, the CDR3 reads TGCAGTGCCGCTGAACTAACAGGGAACTATGGCTACACCTTC. It specifies CSAAELTGNYGYTF.

The chain links TRBV7-9 to TRBJ1-5, with TRBD1 identical over 9 bases. The CDR3 runs to 14 residues. The ends lost 5 bases at V and 4 bases at J; junction bases unmatched: 3. The V gene's germline CDR1 is SEHNR and CDR2 FQNEAQ (reference sequence). For the CDR3, the DNA is TGTGCCAGCAGCCGGACAGGGGTTAATCAGCCCCAGCATTTT. This sequence encodes CASSRTGVNQPQHF.

This clonotype occurred many times. This rearrangement joins TRBV5-5 to TRBJ2-2; 7 nucleotides agree with TRBD1. After removal of 5 bases from V and 0 bases from J, the junction contained 7 bases not matched to a gene. Germline CDR1 is SGHKS and CDR2 is YYEKEE (reference sequence). This CDR3 contains 16 residues. The DNA of the CDR3 is TGTGCCAGCAGGGTAAGGGACAGTCCGAACACCGGGGAGCTGTTTTTT. It codes for CASRVRDSPNTGELFF.

The CDR3 reads CASSLGTRFYEQYF. The CDR3 DNA follows: TGTGCCAGCAGTTTAGGGACGCGATTCTACGAGCAGTACTTC. The rearrangement joins TRBV28 to TRBJ2-7; D is tentatively TRBD1 or TRBD2 (5 bases each). This CDR3 comprises 14 residues. The V end lost 2 bases, the J end lost 3 bases, and 11 bases lay between the germline ends. Germline-derived CDR1 and CDR2 are MDHEN and SYDVKM.

The J gene is TRBJ1-4, the V gene TRBV3-1; D not resolved. V lost 4 bases to trimming and J lost 7 bases, with 19 bases between them. Germline V CDR1 and CDR2: LGHDT, YNNKEL (reference sequence). The CDR3 runs to 16 residues. This CDR3 is CASSPSESKAGEKLFF. The CDR3 region has the DNA TGTGCCAGCAGCCCATCGGAAAGCAAGGCGGGTGAAAAACTGTTTTTT.

This clonotype came up a few times. The chain uses TRBV5-1 and TRBJ2-3; D ambiguous. This CDR3 is 15 amino acids long. V was trimmed by 4 bases and J by 0 bases, leaving 12 bases between them. CDR1 is SGHRS, CDR2 YFSETQ, per germline. In DNA, the CDR3 is TGCGCCAGCAGCCTCTCGCGAGACAGCACAGATACGCAGTATTTT. Encoded protein: CASSLSRDSTDTQYF.

Worth noting for this clonotype: Being one base from a much bigger clone, this may be a read error. The chain uses TRBV4-3 and TRBJ2-1; TRBD1 matches at 7 bases. Germline V gives CDR1 LGHNA, CDR2 YSLEER. The CDR3 totals 15 residues. The CDR3 coding sequence is TGCGCCAGCAGCGCAGCCGGGACAGTTTACAATGAGCTGTTCTTC. Protein sequence: CASSAAGTVYNELFF.

V is TRBV5-1 and J is TRBJ1-1; D possibly corresponds to TRBD1 (6 bases). Trimming cost V 0 bases and J 2 bases, with 11 bases left between them. The CDR3 has 15 residues. Germline lookup yields CDR1 SGHRS and CDR2 YFSETQ. The CDR3 nucleotides read TGCGCCAGCAGCTTGGTGCCGGGGACAAACACTGAAGCTTTCTTT. Its translation is CASSLVPGTNTEAFF.

This clonotype has at least ten counts. This chain connects TRBV12-3 or TRBV12-4 to TRBJ1-1; TRBD1 might be the D (5 bases). CDR3 length: 17 residues. With 4 bases removed from V and 8 bases from J, the gap between germline ends came to 26 bases. CDR3 nucleotides: TGTGCCAGCAGTTCCAGCTGGGACGGTCTAGAAGGTGTAGAAGCTTTCTTT. This encodes CASSSSWDGLEGVEAFF.

At least ten counts were recorded for this clonotype. V gene TRBV2 combines with J gene TRBJ1-5; D gene ambiguous. The CDR3 extends over 14 amino acids. Germline assignment: CDR1 SNHLY and CDR2 FYNNEI. The ends were cut back, 1 base at V and 4 bases at J, with 8 bases in the middle. The chain's CDR3 is CASSEVTENQPQHF. CDR3 nucleotides: TGTGCCAGCAGTGAAGTGACCGAGAATCAGCCCCAGCATTTT.

This clonotype showed up many times. The CDR3 region has the DNA TGTGCCAGCAGCTCGAGGACTAGCGGGGGGTCCTACCCGGGCTCTGGGGCCAACGTCCTGACTTTC. Translation gives CASSSRTSGGSYPGSGANVLTF. The gene calls are TRBV7-3 and TRBJ2-6; 14 positions match TRBD2. The CDR3 is 22 amino acids. Germline V gene data show CDR1 as SGHTA and CDR2 as FQGTGA. V dropped 4 bases and J dropped 0; count of bases not matched to a gene: 14.

This clonotype was seen many times. The chain joins TRBV5-1 to TRBJ2-6; weak D call: TRBD1 (5 bases). The CDR3 consists of 16 residues. V was shortened by 3 bases and J by 0 bases, with 10 bases between the two germline ends. CDR1 is SGHRS and CDR2 is YFSETQ in the germline V gene. The CDR3 bases are TGCGCCAGCAGCTCCAAAGACAGCTCTGGGGCCAACGTCCTGACTTTC. As protein: CASSSKDSSGANVLTF. Drawing the rest from reference TRBV5-1 and TRBJ2-6, the complete variable domain is KAGVTQTPRYLIKTRGQQVTLSCSPISGHRSVSWYQQTPGQGLQFLFEYFSETQRNKGNFPGRFSGRQFSNSRSEMNVSTLELGDSALYLCASSSKDSSGANVLTFGAGSRLTVL.

The chain recombines TRBV7-9 with TRBJ2-5; D is perhaps TRBD2 (5 bases). Germline V gives CDR1 SEHNR, CDR2 FQNEAQ (reference sequence). V lost 5 bases to trimming and J lost 5 bases, with 12 bases between them. This CDR3 is built from 13 residues. The DNA of the CDR3 is TGTGCCAGCAGCCGGGCGGGCCGGGAGACCCAGTACTTC. Translation: CASSRAGRETQYF. The full variable domain, in which reference TRBV7-9 and TRBJ2-5 provide the parts outside the CDR3, is DTGVSQNPRHKITKRGQNVTFRCDPISEHNRLYWYRQTLGQGPEFLTYFQNEAQLEKSRLLSDRFSAERPKGSFSTLEIQRTEQGDSAMYLCASSRAGRETQYFGPGTRLLVL.

The V call is TRBV7-6, the J call TRBJ1-5, with 8 nucleotides matching TRBD1. Looked up from germline, CDR1 is SGHVS and CDR2 is FNYEAQ. Trimming removed 5 bases from V and 6 bases from J; junction bases left unmatched: 6. The CDR3 is 14 amino acids. In DNA form, the CDR3 reads TGTGCCAGCAGCCAACGGACAGGGAGTCAGCCCCAGCATTTT. This sequence encodes CASSQRTGSQPQHF.

This clonotype was observed at least ten times. V is TRBV6-1 and J is TRBJ2-7, with a tentative D call TRBD1 (6 bases). Trimming left V 4 bases short and J 0 bases short, with 10 bases between. CDR1 and CDR2 (germline): MNHNS, SASEGT. This CDR3 is built from 14 residues. The CDR3 region has the DNA TGTGCCAGCAGTGGGACAGTTCCCTCCTACGAGCAGTACTTC. Protein: CASSGTVPSYEQYF.

This clonotype was counted ten times or more. The chain recombines TRBV12-5 with TRBJ2-2; D gene unclear. V lost 5 bases and J lost 5, with 9 bases in between. This CDR3 has 13 residues. CDR1 and CDR2 from the germline V gene are LGHNT and FRNRAP. This CDR3 is CASGPQATGELFF. DNA for the CDR3: TGTGCTAGTGGTCCCCAGGCTACCGGGGAGCTGTTTTTT.

Comment on this clonotype: At one end the junction does not follow the germline gene, possibly because of a read error. The CDR3 region is CASSSRGENSYNEQLF. CDR3 nucleotides: TGTGCCAGCAGTTCCCGAGGTGAAAACTCCTACAATGAGCAGTTGTTC. The chain carries TRBV6-2 or TRBV6-3 and TRBJ2-1, with D unresolved. The germline V gene encodes CDR1 MNHEY and CDR2 SVGEGT. The CDR3 spans 16 residues.

This clonotype came up many times. The genes are TRBV4-3 and TRBJ2-5; the D call may be TRBD1 or TRBD2 (5 bases each). Trimming took 4 bases from V and 1 from J, leaving 16 bases between them. The CDR3 extends over 16 amino acids. Germline V gene data show CDR1 as LGHNA and CDR2 as YSLEER. CDR3 in DNA: TGCGCCAGCAGCCGTCTTTACCGGGACGGCCAAGAGACCCAGTACTTC. Residues: CASSRLYRDGQETQYF.

The J gene is TRBJ2-3, the V gene TRBV11-2; a possible D gene is TRBD1 (6 bases). This CDR3 is built from 16 residues. V was cut by 1 base and J by 0 bases, with 11 bases left in between. Per germline, CDR1 SGHAT and CDR2 FQNNGV. CDR3 sequence: CASSLGGQISTDTQYF. DNA for the CDR3: TGTGCCAGCAGCTTAGGCGGACAGATAAGCACAGATACGCAGTATTTT.

This clonotype has more than one count but fewer than ten. This chain links TRBV27 with TRBJ2-7; tentatively, D is TRBD2 (5 bases). Looked up from germline, CDR1 is MNHEY and CDR2 is SMNVEV (reference sequence). Trimming cost V 5 bases and J 11 bases, with 19 bases left between them. The CDR3 loop spans 13 amino acids. The CDR3: CASSRPGKGTKYF. The DNA for the CDR3 is TGTGCCAGCAGTCGTCCGGGAAAGGGCACCAAGTACTTC.

This clonotype was counted at least ten times. This chain uses TRBV2 with TRBJ1-1; no clear D gene. The germline gives CDR1 SNHLY, CDR2 FYNNEI. CDR3 size: 13 residues. V was pared by 4 bases and J by 1 base, with 7 bases between. The CDR3 DNA reads as TGTGCCAGCAGTGGTTTCCCGAACACTGAAGCTTTCTTT. Its translation: CASSGFPNTEAFF.

This clonotype was observed a handful of times. V and J are TRBV7-8 and TRBJ1-6; possible D gene TRBD1, 6 bases. Between the trimmed V and J ends, which lost 2 bases and 7 bases, there was a span of 15 bases. Germline loops: CDR1 SGHVS, CDR2 FQNEAQ. The CDR3 has 16 amino acids. The CDR3 nucleotides are TGTGCCAGCAGCTTAATACCAGGGGCTGGGAATTCACCCCTCCACTTT. Protein: CASSLIPGAGNSPLHF.

Notes on this clonotype: A read error may be the cause here, since a much bigger clone is one base away. The chain couples TRBV6-2 or TRBV6-3 to TRBJ2-2, with no clear D. Germline V CDR1 and CDR2: MNHEY, SVGEGT. Trimming left V 4 bases short and J 0 bases short, with 9 bases between. The CDR3 is 15 residues long. The CDR3 spells CASSCPTANTGELFF. CDR3 coding DNA: TGTGCCAGCAGTTGCCCTACTGCGAACACCGGGGAGCTGTTTTTT.

This clonotype occurred a few times. This chain uses TRBV7-2 with TRBJ2-3; TRBD2 agrees at 10 bases. CDR1 is SGHTA and CDR2 is FQGNSA in the germline V gene. J was trimmed by 2 bases and V by 3 bases; bases with no gene match: 11. CDR3 size: 18 residues. CDR3 in amino acids: CASSFGQLAGTDTDTQYF. CDR3 DNA sequence: TGTGCCAGCAGCTTCGGTCAACTAGCGGGGACAGACACAGATACGCAGTATTTT. Variable domain in full (rest from reference TRBV7-2 and TRBJ2-3): GAGVSQSPSNKVTEKGKDVELRCDPISGHTALYWYRQSLGQGLEFLIYFQGNSAPDKSGLPSDRFSAERTGGSVSTLTIQRTQQEDSAVYLCASSFGQLAGTDTDTQYFGPGTRLTVL.

V and J are TRBV15 and TRBJ1-5, with D hard to call. V was pared by 3 bases and J by 8 bases, with 11 bases between. The CDR3 has 13 residues. Germline assignment: CDR1 LNHNV and CDR2 YYDKDF (reference sequence). In nucleotides, the CDR3 is TGTGCCACCAGCAGGGGTCACAGAGAGCCCCAGCATTTT. Translating gives CATSRGHREPQHF. Full variable domain (rest looked up from reference TRBV15 and TRBJ1-5): DAMVIQNPRYQVTQFGKPVTLSCSQTLNHNVMYWYQQKSSQAPKLLFHYYDKDFNNEADTPDNFQSRRPNTSFCFLDIRSPGLGDTAMYLCATSRGHREPQHFGDGTRLSIL.

This chain uses TRBV7-2 with TRBJ2-7; no clear D gene. Per the germline V gene, CDR1 is SGHTA and CDR2 is FQGNSA. Between the trimmed V and J ends, which lost 5 bases and 4 bases, there was a span of 18 bases. The CDR3 has 15 residues. CDR3 loop: CASSTEPSPGYEQYF. The CDR3, as DNA: TGTGCCAGCAGCACCGAGCCCTCTCCCGGATACGAGCAGTACTTC.

At least ten counts were recorded for this clonotype. The chain carries TRBV10-3 and TRBJ2-4, with 8 bases that match TRBD1. J was trimmed by 7 bases and V by 4 bases; bases with no gene match: 12. CDR1 and CDR2 from the germline V gene are ENHRY and SYGVKD. This CDR3 is built from 16 residues. The CDR3 protein is CAISAGQGEVWNIQYF. Here the CDR3 DNA reads TGTGCCATCAGTGCCGGACAGGGAGAGGTGTGGAACATTCAGTACTTC.

This clonotype was recorded at least ten times. The chain uses TRBV14 and TRBJ1-2; TRBD1 aligns across 7 bases. This CDR3 has 17 amino acids. V was pared by 0 bases and J by 4 bases, with 11 bases of the junction left unmatched. Germline values: CDR1 SGHDN, CDR2 FVKESK. Here the CDR3 reads CASSQEQGGASGYGYTF. The CDR3 DNA follows: TGTGCCAGCAGCCAAGAACAAGGGGGCGCATCCGGCTATGGCTACACCTTC.

The V and J genes are TRBV6-2 or TRBV6-3 and TRBJ2-1; 8 bases fit TRBD1. CDR1 is MNHEY and CDR2 is SVGEGT in the germline V gene. V trimming: 5 bases; J trimming: 7 bases; junction bases outside the gene matches: 10. The CDR3 is 15 residues long. The CDR3 reads CASSNPRTGRNEQFF. DNA for the CDR3: TGTGCCAGCAGTAACCCTAGGACAGGGAGGAATGAGCAGTTCTTC.